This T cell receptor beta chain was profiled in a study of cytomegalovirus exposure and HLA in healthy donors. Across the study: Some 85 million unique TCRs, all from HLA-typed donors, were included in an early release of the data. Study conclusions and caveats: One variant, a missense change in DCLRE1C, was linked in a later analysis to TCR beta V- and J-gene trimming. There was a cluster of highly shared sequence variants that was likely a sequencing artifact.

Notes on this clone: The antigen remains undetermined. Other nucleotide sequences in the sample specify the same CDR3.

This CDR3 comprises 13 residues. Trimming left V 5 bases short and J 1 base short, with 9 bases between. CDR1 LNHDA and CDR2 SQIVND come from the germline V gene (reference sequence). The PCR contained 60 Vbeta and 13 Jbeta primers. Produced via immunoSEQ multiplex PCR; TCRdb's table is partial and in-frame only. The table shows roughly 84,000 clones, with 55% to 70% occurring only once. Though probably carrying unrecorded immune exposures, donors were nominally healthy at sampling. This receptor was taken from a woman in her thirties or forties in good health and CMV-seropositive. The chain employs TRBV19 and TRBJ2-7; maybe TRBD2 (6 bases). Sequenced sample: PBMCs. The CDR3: CASSSGLSYEQYF. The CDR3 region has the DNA TGTGCCAGTAGTTCTGGACTATCCTACGAGCAGTACTTC.